This TCR beta chain was identified in a study of CD8 T cells in ankylosing spondylitis. Overall study findings and caveats: A TCR beta motif made of about 8 highly homologous variants seemed typical of ankylosing spondylitis blood. The clones that were linked to disease were reported to be significantly enriched in matched synovial fluid samples from ankylosing spondylitis patients.

With regard to this clonotype: No antigen is known for it.

The ends were cut back, 7 bases at V and 5 bases at J, with 10 bases in the middle. CDR3 length: 12 amino acids. TCR beta libraries were made by quantitative 5'-RACE with molecular barcodes. TCRdb itself ran the 5' RACE reads through MiXCR, one entry per CDR3 protein. Of about 700,000 distinct CDR3 sequences listed, under 20% were seen once; the top ten hold over 15%. This chain connects TRBV12-3 or TRBV12-4 to TRBJ2-3; D gene unclear. Sequenced: blood, either unsorted or a sorted T cell fraction (not recorded which). The receptor comes from a male donor with ankylosing spondylitis. CDR3 coding DNA: TGTGCCAGCAACGTGAAAGGAGATACGCAGTATTTT. Translated, it gives CASNVKGDTQYF.